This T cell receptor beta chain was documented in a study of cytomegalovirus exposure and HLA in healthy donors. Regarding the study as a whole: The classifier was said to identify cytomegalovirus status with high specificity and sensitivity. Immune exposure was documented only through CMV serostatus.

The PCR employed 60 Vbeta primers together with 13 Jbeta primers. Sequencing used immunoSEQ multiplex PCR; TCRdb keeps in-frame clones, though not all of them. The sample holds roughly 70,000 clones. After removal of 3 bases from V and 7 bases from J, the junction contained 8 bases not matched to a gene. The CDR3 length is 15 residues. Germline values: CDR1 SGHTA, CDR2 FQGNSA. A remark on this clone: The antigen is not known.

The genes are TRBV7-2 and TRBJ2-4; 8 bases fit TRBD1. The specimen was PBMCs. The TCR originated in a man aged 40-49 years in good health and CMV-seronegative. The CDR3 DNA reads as TGTGCCAGCAGCTTCCCCGGGACAGGAGGTAACATTCAGTACTTC. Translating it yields CASSFPGTGGNIQYF.